This TCR beta chain was identified during a study of monozygotic twins with inflammatory bowel disease. The CDR3 is made up of 13 amino acids. Germline assignment: CDR1 LNHDA and CDR2 SQIVND (reference sequence). TCRdb reprocessed the 5' RACE reads and keeps a single row for each CDR3 protein, giving no DNA. The listing records about 380,000 distinct CDR3 sequences. The sequence was obtained from a human donor with ulcerative colitis or Crohn's disease, or a healthy co-twin of an affected twin (not recorded which). The sample comprised blood. V gene TRBV19 combines with J gene TRBJ2-7; TCRdb designates TRBD1, a call that cannot be tested without DNA. The CDR3 sequence is CASTPTGSYEQYF.